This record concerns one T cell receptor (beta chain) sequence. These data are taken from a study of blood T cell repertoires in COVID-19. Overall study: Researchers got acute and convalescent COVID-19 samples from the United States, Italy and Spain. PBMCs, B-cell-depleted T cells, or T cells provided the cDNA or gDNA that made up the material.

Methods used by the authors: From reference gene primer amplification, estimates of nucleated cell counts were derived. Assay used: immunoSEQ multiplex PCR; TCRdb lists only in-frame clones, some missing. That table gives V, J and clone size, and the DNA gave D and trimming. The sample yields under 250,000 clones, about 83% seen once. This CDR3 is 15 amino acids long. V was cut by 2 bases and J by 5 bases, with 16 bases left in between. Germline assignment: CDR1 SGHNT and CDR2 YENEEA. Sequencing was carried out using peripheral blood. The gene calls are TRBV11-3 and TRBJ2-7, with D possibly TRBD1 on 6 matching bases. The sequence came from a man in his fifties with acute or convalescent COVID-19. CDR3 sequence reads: CASSLNRRQAHEQYF. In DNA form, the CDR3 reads TGTGCCAGCAGCTTAAATCGGAGACAGGCGCACGAGCAGTACTTC.